This TCR beta chain was profiled in a study of T cell responses to AZD1222 COVID-19 vaccine. Study-level results: Donors were chiefly white British, with a greater number of females, and clonal diversity was perhaps underestimated.

CDR3 length: 12 residues. The germline CDR1 and CDR2 sequences are SNHLY and FYNNEI. Trimming shortened V by 6 bases and J by 7 bases, and 10 bases separated the two germline ends. In the case of this clone: Antigen: not known.

Clones were sequenced by immunoSEQ multiplex PCR, and TCRdb holds only the in-frame ones, with some missing. The table shows approximately 71,000 clones, with almost 90% occurring only once. The rearrangement joins TRBV2 to TRBJ1-5; D is possibly TRBD1 (6 bases). The clonotype comes from an adult in good health. The sequences come from peripheral blood, collected on day 0 of AZD1222 vaccination. The CDR3 region has the DNA TGTGCCAGCAGGCAACAGGGCCAGCCCCAGCATTTT. Protein sequence: CASRQQGQPQHF.